This T cell receptor (beta chain) originates from a study of T cell responses to AZD1222 COVID-19 vaccine. The data were produced by immunoSEQ multiplex PCR, yet TCRdb's version contains in-frame clones alone and is incomplete. The sample lists over 45,000 clones, 89% occurring once. This TCR came from an adult who received the AZD1222 COVID-19 vaccine. This specimen was peripheral blood, taken 28 days after the second AZD1222 dose.

CDR3 region: CASSFGGTGYEQFF. The CDR3 nucleotides read TGTGCCAGCAGCTTTGGAGGGACAGGGTATGAGCAGTTCTTC. V usage is TRBV5-4 and J usage is TRBJ2-1, with 9 bases lining up with TRBD1. CDR3 length: 14 residues. V was clipped by 2 bases and J by 8 bases; unmatched bases: 5. CDR1 SGHNT and CDR2 YYREEE come from the germline V gene (reference sequence).